The 32 T cell receptor beta chains listed next were all sequenced from one sample in a study of T cell repertoires in cytomegalovirus infection. TCRdb processed the reads anew with MiXCR; each CDR3 protein has one entry. The sample gives around 280,000 distinct CDR3 sequences, about an eighth of which show up once; 8.8% is in the top ten. What was sequenced was PBMCs. The receptors shown here come from a human donor in good health (CMV status not recorded). Some clones in this sample may be carry-over from other donors' samples.

This clonotype has at least ten counts. J is TRBJ2-1 and V is TRBV7-2; no firm D call. From germline, CDR1 is SGHTA and CDR2 FQGNSA. This CDR3 is built from 15 residues. V was pared by 2 bases and J by 0 bases, with 8 bases between. This CDR3 is CASSLLGNSYNEQFF. CDR3 nucleotide sequence: TGTGCCAGCAGCTTACTCGGTAACTCCTACAATGAGCAGTTCTTC.

This clonotype was observed at least ten times. This chain's CDR3 is CASRSGGARLDQPQHF. The CDR3 DNA sequence: TGTGCCAGTAGGTCTGGGGGGGCGCGGCTAGACCAGCCCCAGCATTTT. The chain employs TRBV19 and TRBJ1-5; D is possibly TRBD1 (6 bases). The V end was cut by 6 bases, the J end by 7 bases, with 22 bases between. Germline V gives CDR1 LNHDA, CDR2 SQIVND (reference sequence). The CDR3 is 16 residues long.

This clonotype occurred a few times. The germline gene is not matched at one end of the junction; a read error may be the cause. This chain joins TRBV6-1 and TRBJ1-1, with no clear D. Germline lookup yields CDR1 MNHNS and CDR2 SASEGT. CDR3 length: 14 amino acids. DNA for the CDR3: TGTGCCAGCAGTCAAGCTGGCCCAAGGACTGAAGCTTTCTTT. Protein sequence: CASSQAGPRTEAFF.

This clonotype showed up just a few times. The gene calls are TRBV15 and TRBJ2-2; either TRBD1 or TRBD2 may fit D (5 bases each). The CDR3 sequence is 13 residues long. CDR1 is LNHNV, CDR2 YYDKDF, per germline (reference sequence). V lost 8 bases and J 2 bases, leaving 9 bases between the germline ends. CDR3: CATGTDNTGELFF. In nucleotides, the CDR3 is TGTGCCACCGGGACGGACAACACCGGGGAGCTGTTTTTT.

The chain carries TRBV28 and TRBJ2-5; 7 nucleotides align to TRBD2. The CDR3 length is 15 residues. V was pared by 3 bases and J by 7 bases, with 11 bases of the junction left unmatched. CDR1 is MDHEN and CDR2 is SYDVKM in the germline V gene. This CDR3 is CASSLPLGGSWTQYF. The DNA of the CDR3 is TGTGCCAGCAGTTTGCCCCTGGGGGGGAGTTGGACCCAGTACTTC.

This clonotype was seen at least ten times. The CDR3 nucleotides read TGTGCCAGCATTCCACAAGCGGGAGGGCGGGTAGATACGCAGTATTTT. This encodes CASIPQAGGRVDTQYF. The J gene is TRBJ2-3, the V gene TRBV28, with TRBD2 matching over 10 bases. CDR1 is MDHEN and CDR2 is SYDVKM in the germline V gene. This CDR3 contains 16 residues. J was trimmed by 5 bases and V by 7 bases; bases with no gene match: 12. Variable domain in full (rest from reference TRBV28 and TRBJ2-3): DVKVTQSSRYLVKRTGEKVFLECVQDMDHENMFWYRQDPGLGLRLIYFSYDVKMKEKGDIPEGYSVSREKKERFSLILESASTNQTSMYLCASIPQAGGRVDTQYFGPGTRLTVL.

This clonotype was counted ten times or more. This chain connects TRBV28 to TRBJ2-7; 8 bases map to TRBD2. CDR3 length: 16 residues. CDR1 and CDR2 from the germline V gene are MDHEN and SYDVKM. With V trimmed by 6 bases and J by 2 bases, 12 bases remained unmatched. The CDR3 reads CASSQPVVAGTYEQYF. The DNA of the CDR3 is TGTGCCAGCAGCCAACCTGTGGTAGCGGGAACCTACGAGCAGTACTTC.

The genes are TRBV6-2 or TRBV6-3 and TRBJ2-7; 7 bases are a match to TRBD2. Germline V gene sequence: CDR1 MNHEY, CDR2 SVGEGT. The CDR3 has 11 amino acids. Trimming removed 10 bases from V and 4 bases from J; junction bases left unmatched: 4. The CDR3: CATGLVYEQYF. DNA of the CDR3: TGTGCCACCGGACTAGTGTACGAGCAGTACTTC.

In this sample, this clonotype turned up a few times. V is TRBV7-9 and J is TRBJ2-3; 8 bases map to TRBD1. Germline-derived CDR1 and CDR2 are SEHNR and FQNEAQ (reference sequence). Trimming at V came to 6 bases and at J to 3 bases, leaving 5 bases not matched to a gene. There are 14 residues in the CDR3. For the CDR3, the DNA is TGTGCCAGCAGTTCAGGGGGCTCGACAGATACGCAGTATTTT. Its protein is CASSSGGSTDTQYF.

The CDR3 protein is CASSLTGTHMNTEAFF. For the CDR3, the DNA is TGTGCCAGCAGCTTGACCGGGACACATATGAACACTGAAGCTTTCTTT. The chain recombines TRBV5-6 with TRBJ1-1; D may be TRBD1 (6 bases). The V gene's germline CDR1 is SGHDT and CDR2 YYEEEE. Trimming took 1 base from V and 0 from J, leaving 13 bases between them. The CDR3 length is 16 residues.

The table lists this clonotype with a few counts. V is TRBV4-3 and J is TRBJ2-5; possible D gene TRBD2, 5 bases. The CDR3 is made up of 13 amino acids. Germline V CDR1 and CDR2: LGHNA, YSLEER. The V end was cut by 5 bases, the J end by 4 bases, with 11 bases between. CDR3 sequence: CASSTRGGETQYF. CDR3 sequence (DNA): TGCGCCAGCAGCACGCGTGGAGGAGAGACCCAGTACTTC.

This clonotype occurred many times. The rearrangement joins TRBV7-8 to TRBJ2-5; 7 bases line up with TRBD1. The length of the CDR3 is 15 residues. CDR1 and CDR2 (germline): SGHVS, FQNEAQ. V lost 4 bases, J lost 3 bases, and 8 bases stayed unmatched. CDR3 in DNA: TGTGCCAGCAGCTCCGTAACAGGGGCGAAAGAGACCCAGTACTTC. Translation gives CASSSVTGAKETQYF.

This clonotype was seen a handful of times. The V gene is TRBV27, the J gene TRBJ2-1, with D uncertain. CDR3 length equals 15 residues. CDR1 and CDR2 from the germline V gene are MNHEY and SMNVEV (reference sequence). V shed 4 bases and J shed 0 bases, with 10 bases lying between them. Written as DNA, the CDR3 is TGTGCCAGCAGTTCCTACTCGAGCTCCTACAATGAGCAGTTCTTC. Its translation is CASSSYSSSYNEQFF.

This clonotype has at least ten counts. The chain carries TRBV7-9 and TRBJ2-1; 11 positions agree with TRBD2. The CDR3 contains 19 residues. Germline CDR1 and CDR2: SEHNR and FQNEAQ (reference sequence). After removal of 5 bases from V and 0 bases from J, the junction contained 12 bases not matched to a gene. The CDR3 bases are TGTGCCAGCAGCAACCGCGGACTAGCGGGTGCTTCCTCCTACAATGAGCAGTTCTTC. Translated: CASSNRGLAGASSYNEQFF.

This clonotype was counted ten times or more. The rearrangement joins TRBV3-1 to TRBJ1-2; tentative D call: TRBD1 (5 bases). The CDR3 totals 15 residues. Germline V CDR1 and CDR2: LGHDT, YNNKEL (reference sequence). V lost 1 base, J lost 2 bases, and 11 bases lay in between. CDR3 nucleotides: TGTGCCAGCAGCCAAGGGTTTACAGGAAACTATGGCTACACCTTC. The encoded protein is CASSQGFTGNYGYTF.

This clonotype was recorded many times. The genes are TRBV7-2 and TRBJ1-5, with D possibly being TRBD1 (5 bases). From germline, CDR1 is SGHTA and CDR2 FQGNSA. Trimming took off 1 base at V and 2 bases at J, with 15 bases between the two ends. This CDR3 contains 17 residues. The CDR3 is CASSLVARGWGNQPQHF. The CDR3 DNA reads as TGTGCCAGCAGCTTAGTTGCCCGGGGCTGGGGCAATCAGCCCCAGCATTTT. Complete variable domain (other parts from reference TRBV7-2 and TRBJ1-5): GAGVSQSPSNKVTEKGKDVELRCDPISGHTALYWYRQSLGQGLEFLIYFQGNSAPDKSGLPSDRFSAERTGGSVSTLTIQRTQQEDSAVYLCASSLVARGWGNQPQHFGDGTRLSIL.

V usage is TRBV20-1 and J usage is TRBJ2-5; perhaps TRBD2 as D (7 bases). The CDR3 runs to 13 residues. The germline V gene encodes CDR1 DFQATT and CDR2 SNEGSKA (reference sequence). CDR3 region: CSGLGGGWETQYF. DNA for the CDR3: TGCAGCGGACTTGGGGGGGGCTGGGAGACCCAGTACTTC.

At least ten counts were recorded for this clonotype. The chain uses TRBV7-3 and TRBJ2-7, with 8 bases fitting TRBD1. This CDR3 is built from 16 residues. V lost 4 bases and J lost 1; bases outside the gene matches: 9. Germline CDR1 and CDR2: SGHTA and FQGTGA. For the CDR3, the DNA is TGTGCCAGCAGCTCCTTGGACAGGGTGAGATCCTACGAGCAGTACTTC. It translates to CASSSLDRVRSYEQYF.

This clonotype was detected many times. This chain connects TRBV28 to TRBJ2-1, with 11 bases aligning to TRBD1. V shed 7 bases and J 8 bases; nucleotides not matched to a gene: 10. The length of the CDR3 is 15 residues. Looked up from germline, CDR1 is MDHEN and CDR2 is SYDVKM. CDR3 in amino acids: CASMRAGQGAYEQFF. CDR3 DNA: TGTGCCAGCATGAGGGCCGGACAGGGGGCATATGAGCAGTTCTTC.

This rearrangement joins TRBV7-9 to TRBJ1-1; D is possibly TRBD1 (5 bases). The germline CDR1 and CDR2 sequences are SEHNR and FQNEAQ (reference sequence). The V end lost 4 bases, the J end lost 6 bases, and 12 bases lay between the germline ends. CDR3 length equals 13 residues. This CDR3 is CASSSQGRPEAFF. CDR3 nucleotide sequence: TGTGCCAGCAGCTCCCAGGGTCGACCTGAAGCTTTCTTT. Complete variable domain (other parts from reference TRBV7-9 and TRBJ1-1): DTGVSQNPRHKITKRGQNVTFRCDPISEHNRLYWYRQTLGQGPEFLTYFQNEAQLEKSRLLSDRFSAERPKGSFSTLEIQRTEQGDSAMYLCASSSQGRPEAFFGQGTRLTVV.

Only a few counts were recorded for this clonotype. The J gene is TRBJ2-1, the V gene TRBV5-1, with TRBD1 identical over 11 bases. V gave up 5 bases and J gave up 9 bases; unmatched junction bases: 7. This CDR3 region has 14 residues. CDR1 is SGHRS, CDR2 YFSETQ, per germline. CDR3 amino acids: CASSWTGGFGEQFF. Here the CDR3 DNA reads TGCGCCAGCAGTTGGACAGGGGGCTTCGGTGAGCAGTTCTTC.

This clonotype was counted only a few times. The chain uses TRBV20-1 and TRBJ2-5; D may be TRBD1 or TRBD2 (6 bases each). Trimming removed 5 bases from V and 2 bases from J, with 15 bases in between. The CDR3 covers 14 residues. Germline-derived CDR1 and CDR2 are DFQATT and SNEGSKA (reference sequence). Here the CDR3 DNA reads TGCAGTGCTCAACGGGGGCAAGGACAAGAGACCCAGTACTTC. The encoded protein is CSAQRGQGQETQYF.

This clonotype was observed a handful of times. The chain is built from TRBV5-1 and TRBJ2-5; D remains unclear. CDR3 length: 14 amino acids. With 4 bases removed from V and 3 bases from J, the gap between germline ends came to 13 bases. Germline V gene data show CDR1 as SGHRS and CDR2 as YFSETQ. CDR3 residues: CASSLGHKEETQYF. The CDR3 DNA is TGCGCCAGCAGCCTCGGCCACAAGGAAGAGACCCAGTACTTC.

V usage is TRBV20-1 and J usage is TRBJ2-5; D is unresolved. CDR1 and CDR2 from the germline V gene are DFQATT and SNEGSKA (reference sequence). CDR3 length: 11 amino acids. Trimming stripped 4 bases from V and 5 bases from J, with 8 bases between. For the CDR3, the DNA is TGCAGTGCTAACTGGTGGGAGACCCAGTACTTC. Protein sequence: CSANWWETQYF.

The chain couples TRBV20-1 to TRBJ2-1, with TRBD1 as a possible D gene (6 bases). Germline lookup yields CDR1 DFQATT and CDR2 SNEGSKA (reference sequence). This CDR3 spans 12 amino acids. Trimming removed 4 bases from V and 5 bases from J, with 9 bases in between. CDR3 nucleotide sequence: TGCAGTGCTATACCAGGGGACAATGAGCAGTTCTTC. Amino acid sequence: CSAIPGDNEQFF.

This clonotype was counted many times. The chain recombines TRBV25-1 with TRBJ1-6; D may be TRBD1 (6 bases). CDR1 and CDR2 from the germline V gene are MGHDK and SYGVNS. CDR3 length: 13 residues. Between the trimmed V and J ends, which lost 10 bases and 9 bases, there was a span of 16 bases. CDR3 sequence: CATDRDNGSPLHF. The CDR3 DNA is TGTGCCACCGACCGGGACAACGGTTCACCCCTCCACTTT.

This clonotype was found many times. The chain carries TRBV7-9 and TRBJ2-7; 10 bases align to TRBD1. The CDR3 is made up of 17 amino acids. V was pared by 4 bases and J by 3 bases, with 12 bases of the junction left unmatched. Germline V gene lookup returns CDR1 SEHNR and CDR2 FQNEAQ (reference sequence). CDR3 coding DNA: TGTGCCAGCAGCTCTAATAGGGACCGGGACAGGGGCTACGAGCAGTACTTC. Its translation: CASSSNRDRDRGYEQYF.

This clonotype showed up just a few times. The V and J genes are TRBV20-1 and TRBJ1-1; the D is unclear. Per germline, CDR1 DFQATT and CDR2 SNEGSKA (reference sequence). This CDR3 is built from 12 residues. V was pared by 6 bases and J by 4 bases, with 12 bases between. The DNA for the CDR3 is TGCAGTGCGACCACCTCGATCACTGAAGCTTTCTTT. Its translation is CSATTSITEAFF.

This clonotype was observed many times. J is TRBJ1-3 and V is TRBV7-8; tentative D call: TRBD1 (6 bases). The CDR3 spans 14 residues. The V and J ends lost 5 bases and 3 bases respectively, with 11 bases between them. CDR1 is SGHVS and CDR2 is FQNEAQ in the germline V gene. The chain's CDR3 is CASSPYRVGNTIYF. CDR3 coding DNA: TGTGCCAGCAGCCCATACAGGGTTGGAAACACCATATATTTT.

J is TRBJ2-3 and V is TRBV15, with 10 bases matching TRBD1. Per the germline V gene, CDR1 is LNHNV and CDR2 is YYDKDF (reference sequence). CDR3 length: 15 residues. The trim removed 3 bases at V and 3 bases at J, leaving 3 bases unmatched. The CDR3 sequence: CATSRDRGRTDTQYF. The CDR3 coding sequence is TGTGCCACCAGCAGGGACAGGGGGAGGACAGATACGCAGTATTTT.

CDR3 in amino acids: CASSTGGPNQPQHF. DNA of the CDR3: TGTGCCAGCAGTACAGGGGGCCCCAATCAGCCCCAGCATTTT. The chain carries TRBV2 and TRBJ1-5; 9 bases agree with TRBD1. In germline, CDR1 is SNHLY, CDR2 FYNNEI. The ends lost 5 bases at V and 3 bases at J; junction bases unmatched: 2. CDR3 length: 14 amino acids.

Many counts were recorded for this clonotype. This chain uses TRBV7-2 with TRBJ2-7; 9 bases agree with TRBD1. Looked up from germline, CDR1 is SGHTA and CDR2 is FQGNSA. V lost 4 bases and J lost 4; bases outside the gene matches: 8. This CDR3 spans 15 amino acids. This CDR3 reads CASSSRDRVVYEQYF. CDR3 nucleotide sequence: TGTGCCAGCAGCTCCCGGGACAGGGTTGTTTACGAGCAGTACTTC.